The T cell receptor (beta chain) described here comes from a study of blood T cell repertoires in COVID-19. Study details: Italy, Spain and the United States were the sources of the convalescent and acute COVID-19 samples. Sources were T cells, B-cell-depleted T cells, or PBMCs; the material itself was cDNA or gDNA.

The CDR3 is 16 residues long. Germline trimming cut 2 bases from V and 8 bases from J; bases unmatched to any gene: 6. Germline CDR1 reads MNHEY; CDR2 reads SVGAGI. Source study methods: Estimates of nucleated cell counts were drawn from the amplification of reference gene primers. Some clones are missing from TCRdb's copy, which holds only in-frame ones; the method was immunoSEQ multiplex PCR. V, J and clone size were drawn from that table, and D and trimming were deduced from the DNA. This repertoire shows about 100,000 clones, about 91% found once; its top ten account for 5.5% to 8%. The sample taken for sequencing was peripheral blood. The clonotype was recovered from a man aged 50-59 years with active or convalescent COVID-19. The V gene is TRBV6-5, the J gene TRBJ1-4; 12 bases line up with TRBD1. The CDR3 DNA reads TGTGCCAGCAGTTACAGGGGACAGGGGGCTCAGGAAAAACTGTTTTTT. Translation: CASSYRGQGAQEKLFF.